This record covers a single T cell receptor (beta chain). Its antigen is unknown. Trimming took off 3 bases at V and 3 bases at J, with 14 bases between the two ends. The CDR3 runs to 15 residues. CDR1 is MGHRA and CDR2 is YSYEKL in the germline V gene. The sample originates from a study of blood T cells in healthy people across ages. General study results and limits: Since the PBMCs were unsorted, naive and antigen-experienced cells could not be conclusively compared.

It was with a sample-barcoded 5' primer and a J-beta primer mix that a second PCR of roughly 7 to 12 cycles was run. One entry per CDR3 protein results from TCRdb running MiXCR on the 5' RACE reads. The sample has 800,000 to 1,300,000 distinct CDR3 sequences; under 30% are singletons. Total RNA extracted from each sample amounted to at least 6 micrograms. This sample was shared with a second study, whose subject was T cells of mothers and their children. That investigation notes: Per mother, over 9.5 million TCR beta CDR3 reads were obtained; per child, approximately 3 million.

This sequence was found in a girl aged 2 to 9 in good health. V and J are TRBV4-1 and TRBJ1-2; D is possibly TRBD1 (5 bases). The sample consisted of blood. The chain's CDR3 is CASSQVLSRDYGYTF. For the CDR3, the DNA is TGCGCCAGCAGCCAGGTCTTATCCAGGGACTATGGCTACACCTTC.